This passage covers 30 T cell receptor beta chains from one sample sequenced in a study of blood T cell repertoires in COVID-19. The data were produced by immunoSEQ multiplex PCR, yet TCRdb's version contains in-frame clones alone and is incomplete. The sample gives approximately 260,000 clones, 80% to 90% of which show up once; about a tenth is in the top ten. Sequencing used peripheral blood. These TCRs come from a woman in her 70s with COVID-19, enrolled during active disease.

The rearrangement uses TRBV11-3 and TRBJ2-7, with a possible D match to TRBD1 (6 bases). In germline, CDR1 is SGHNT, CDR2 YENEEA. Trimming pared 4 bases from V and 7 bases from J, leaving 17 bases between. This CDR3 spans 14 amino acids. This CDR3 reads CASSSGTPLGEQYF. The CDR3 region has the DNA TGTGCCAGCAGCTCCGGGACACCCCTTGGGGAGCAGTACTTC.

The chain employs TRBV2 and TRBJ1-3, with unresolved D. Germline V gives CDR1 SNHLY, CDR2 FYNNEI. With 6 bases removed from V and 3 bases from J, the gap between germline ends came to 18 bases. The CDR3 has 16 residues. CDR3 sequence (DNA): TGTGCCAGCAGCAAGATTGGGGAGGGAATTGGAAACACCATATATTTT. This sequence encodes CASSKIGEGIGNTIYF.

V is TRBV4-2 and J is TRBJ2-3, with a possible D match to TRBD2 (5 bases). This CDR3 contains 16 residues. Per the germline V gene, CDR1 is LGHNA and CDR2 is YNFKEQ. Trimming stripped 1 base from V and 5 bases from J, with 16 bases between. The CDR3 DNA reads TGTGCCAGCAGCCAAGGATTAGCGCCTAAGGGAGATACGCAGTATTTT. It yields the protein CASSQGLAPKGDTQYF.

The CDR3 spells CASSFRGEGTEAFF. Here the CDR3 DNA reads TGTGCCAGCAGCTTCAGGGGTGAGGGGACTGAAGCTTTCTTT. The chain recombines TRBV9 with TRBJ1-1, with D perhaps TRBD1 (6 bases). The V gene lost 4 bases and the J gene lost 5 bases, with 15 bases spanning the gap. CDR1 and CDR2 from the germline V gene are SGDLS and YYNGEE. The CDR3 runs 14 residues.

The chain couples TRBV18 to TRBJ1-4, with D maybe TRBD1 (6 bases). Per germline, CDR1 KGHSH and CDR2 LQKENI. Deletions cut 3 bases from V and 3 bases from J, with 11 bases between. The CDR3 runs 15 residues. The CDR3 loop reads CASSPKQGANEKLFF. The CDR3 DNA reads as TGTGCCAGCTCACCTAAACAGGGAGCTAATGAAAAACTGTTTTTT.

In regard to this clone: Other nucleotide sequences from this sample produce the same CDR3. The chain links TRBV15 to TRBJ2-7; 11 bases are shared with TRBD1. The CDR3 loop spans 16 amino acids. Losses at the gene ends were 0 bases for V and 4 bases for J; bases not matched to a gene: 5. CDR1 LNHNV and CDR2 YYDKDF come from the germline V gene (reference sequence). CDR3 sequence: CATSREGGTGGYEQYF. The CDR3 coding sequence is TGTGCCACCAGCAGAGAAGGAGGGACAGGGGGTTACGAGCAGTACTTC.

This chain links TRBV27 with TRBJ2-3, with D uncertain. Between the trimmed V and J ends, which lost 2 bases and 1 base, there was a span of 7 bases. The germline V gene encodes CDR1 MNHEY and CDR2 SMNVEV (reference sequence). This CDR3 spans 14 amino acids. The CDR3: CASSLREGTDTQYF. In nucleotides, the CDR3 is TGTGCCAGCAGTTTAAGAGAGGGCACAGATACGCAGTATTTT.

The gene calls are TRBV5-4 and TRBJ1-6, with 9 bases lining up with TRBD1. The V gene end was trimmed by 5 bases and the J gene end by 5 bases; junction bases not matched to a gene: 14. CDR3 length equals 18 residues. Per the germline V gene, CDR1 is SGHNT and CDR2 is YYREEE (reference sequence). The CDR3 region is CASSSYDRGSYDNSPLHF. DNA for the CDR3: TGTGCCAGCAGTTCTTACGACAGGGGGAGTTATGATAATTCACCCCTCCACTTT. Combining the CDR3 with reference TRBV5-4 and TRBJ1-6 gives the whole variable domain ETGVTQSPTHLIKTRGQQVTLRCSSQSGHNTVSWYQQALGQGPQFIFQYYREEENGRGNFPPRFSGLQFPNYSSELNVNALELDDSALYLCASSSYDRGSYDNSPLHFGNGTRLTVT.

V usage is TRBV4-3 and J usage is TRBJ1-1; D ambiguous. This CDR3 spans 14 amino acids. CDR1 is LGHNA, CDR2 YSLEER, per germline. V lost 0 bases and J 0 bases, leaving 5 bases between the germline ends. CDR3 nucleotide sequence: TGCGCCAGCAGCCAAGATACTGTGAACACTGAAGCTTTCTTT. This sequence encodes CASSQDTVNTEAFF.

The rearrangement links TRBV7-9 to TRBJ1-6, with D possibly matching TRBD1 (5 bases). Germline V gene sequence: CDR1 SEHNR, CDR2 FQNEAQ (reference sequence). CDR3 size: 15 residues. Trimming shortened V by 1 base and J by 11 bases, and 15 bases separated the two germline ends. The CDR3 loop is CASSLDQGTRPPLHF. The CDR3 DNA reads as TGTGCCAGCAGCTTAGATCAGGGAACGCGACCACCCCTCCACTTT. The full variable domain, completed using reference TRBV7-9 and TRBJ1-6, is DTGVSQNPRHKITKRGQNVTFRCDPISEHNRLYWYRQTLGQGPEFLTYFQNEAQLEKSRLLSDRFSAERPKGSFSTLEIQRTEQGDSAMYLCASSLDQGTRPPLHFGNGTRLTVT.

The CDR3 region is CASSRQVNTEAFF. The DNA for the CDR3 is TGTGCCAGCAGCCGACAGGTGAACACTGAAGCTTTCTTT. The chain carries TRBV7-3 and TRBJ1-1; a weak D match, TRBD1 (6 bases). Germline CDR1 SGHTA, CDR2 FQGTGA. Between the trimmed V and J ends, which lost 5 bases and 0 bases, there was a span of 7 bases. The CDR3 has 13 residues.

The chain links TRBV23-1 to TRBJ2-3; 14 bases are shared with TRBD2. TRBV23-1 is noted as an ORF with a role that remains uncertain. V trimming: 6 bases; J trimming: 3 bases; junction bases outside the gene matches: 11. The CDR3 is made up of 18 amino acids. The CDR3 coding sequence is TGCGCCAGCAGACGACTAGCGGGAGGGCCTTTAATAACAGATACGCAGTATTTT. Protein sequence: CASRRLAGGPLITDTQYF.

The chain recombines TRBV2 with TRBJ2-7; TRBD1 matches 8 bases. Trimming took 7 bases from V and 1 from J; bases not matched to a gene: 6. Germline V gene lookup returns CDR1 SNHLY and CDR2 FYNNEI. This CDR3 has 14 amino acids. The CDR3 sequence is CASTPTGASYEQYF. The CDR3 DNA reads as TGTGCCAGCACCCCGACAGGGGCATCCTACGAGCAGTACTTC.

The chain combines TRBV28 with TRBJ2-7; tentative D call: TRBD2 (5 bases). The length of the CDR3 is 16 residues. Germline values: CDR1 MDHEN, CDR2 SYDVKM. V lost 6 bases and J lost 1, with 19 bases in between. CDR3 in amino acids: CASRPRLATWSYEQYF. The DNA for the CDR3 is TGTGCCAGCAGGCCCAGGTTAGCGACTTGGTCCTACGAGCAGTACTTC.

V gene TRBV29-1 combines with J gene TRBJ1-2; D unclear. The CDR3 runs to 11 residues. Germline V gene sequence: CDR1 SQVTM, CDR2 ANQGSEA. V was cut by 4 bases and J by 1 base, with 4 bases left in between. The CDR3 loop is CSVAYNYGYTF. CDR3 nucleotide sequence: TGCAGCGTTGCTTATAACTATGGCTACACCTTC.

This clone was seen more than once but under ten times. The chain uses TRBV29-1 and TRBJ2-5; D gene unclear. Germline CDR1 is SQVTM and CDR2 is ANQGSEA. The CDR3 is 10 residues long. Trimming left V 6 bases short and J 5 bases short, with 7 bases between. CDR3 sequence: CSVLSETQYF. The CDR3 DNA follows: TGCAGCGTACTCTCGGAGACCCAGTACTTC.

This clone was counted between two and nine times. The chain combines TRBV5-1 with TRBJ1-3; D may be TRBD1 (6 bases). CDR3 size: 18 residues. Germline lookup yields CDR1 SGHRS and CDR2 YFSETQ. V was cut by 0 bases and J by 4 bases, with 20 bases left in between. In DNA, the CDR3 is TGCGCCAGCAGCTTGGCTGGGACACCCGTCCCTTTCGGAAACACCATATATTTT. Encoded protein: CASSLAGTPVPFGNTIYF.

The chain joins TRBV29-1 to TRBJ2-1; 8 bases fit TRBD2. Unmatched junction bases numbered 8, after V lost 7 bases and J lost 6 bases. Germline V gene sequence: CDR1 SQVTM, CDR2 ANQGSEA. The CDR3 contains 13 residues. Written as DNA, the CDR3 is TGCAGCGGTACTAGCGGTTCGGGCAATGAGCAGTTCTTC. Translated, it gives CSGTSGSGNEQFF.

The genes are TRBV18 and TRBJ1-1, with 7 bases matching TRBD1. Germline V gene data show CDR1 as KGHSH and CDR2 as LQKENI. This CDR3 contains 16 residues. The V gene end was trimmed by 4 bases and the J gene end by 1 base; junction bases not matched to a gene: 9. CDR3 coding DNA: TGTGCCAGCTCACAACTTGTGACAGGGTCGAACACTGAAGCTTTCTTT. This sequence encodes CASSQLVTGSNTEAFF.

The chain carries TRBV7-2 and TRBJ2-1; TRBD2 agrees at 7 bases. V shed 1 base and J 10 bases; nucleotides not matched to a gene: 4. CDR1 and CDR2 from the germline V gene are SGHTA and FQGNSA. This CDR3 comprises 13 residues. DNA of the CDR3: TGTGCCAGCAGCTTAGGGCGGGAGCGGGAGCAGTTCTTC. Protein product: CASSLGREREQFF.

This clone came up once. The rearrangement links TRBV19 to TRBJ1-1, with D unresolved. The CDR3 extends over 14 amino acids. CDR1 and CDR2 (germline): LNHDA, SQIVND (reference sequence). V was clipped by 5 bases and J by 4 bases, with 14 bases between them. The DNA of the CDR3 is TGTGCCAGTAGTGTGGGTCCGAGGAGCACTGAAGCTTTCTTT. Translating it yields CASSVGPRSTEAFF.

V usage is TRBV7-2 and J usage is TRBJ2-7; perhaps TRBD1 as D (8 bases). The germline V gene encodes CDR1 SGHTA and CDR2 FQGNSA. CDR3 length: 15 amino acids. With 7 bases removed from V and 2 bases from J, the gap between germline ends came to 18 bases. The CDR3 DNA reads as TGTGCCAGCACCCAAGGGGGGGGACAGGCCTACGAGCAGTACTTC. This codes for CASTQGGGQAYEQYF.

The V call is TRBV7-9, the J call TRBJ1-1; D is undetermined. V lost 5 bases to trimming and J lost 7 bases, with 23 bases between them. The CDR3 contains 16 residues. CDR1 SEHNR and CDR2 FQNEAQ come from the germline V gene (reference sequence). The CDR3 coding sequence is TGTGCCAGCAGCATCGACCGGAGACCAGCCACTATTGAAGCTTTCTTT. This codes for CASSIDRRPATIEAFF.

The CDR3 spells CATRRTALFSPLHF. The CDR3 DNA sequence: TGTGCCACCAGGAGGACAGCGCTCTTCTCTCCCCTCCACTTT. This rearrangement joins TRBV24-1 to TRBJ1-6; possible D gene TRBD1, 6 bases. Germline V gene sequence: CDR1 KGHDR, CDR2 SFDVKD. V was clipped by 7 bases and J by 13 bases, with 19 bases between them. The CDR3 spans 14 residues.

This sequence joins TRBV12-3 or TRBV12-4 and TRBJ1-5; maybe TRBD1 (5 bases). The CDR3 loop spans 13 amino acids. The V and J ends lost 6 bases and 5 bases respectively, with 11 bases between them. The CDR3 spells CASSLGTYQPQHF. CDR3 nucleotide sequence: TGTGCCAGCAGCCTTGGGACTTATCAGCCCCAGCATTTT.

The chain is built from TRBV19 and TRBJ1-4; D ambiguous. CDR3 length equals 13 residues. CDR1 and CDR2 (germline): LNHDA, SQIVND (reference sequence). V gave up 5 bases and J gave up 4 bases, with 8 bases separating them. This CDR3 is CASSQGGNEKLFF. The CDR3 region has the DNA TGTGCCAGTAGTCAAGGAGGTAATGAAAAACTGTTTTTT.

The V and J genes are TRBV5-6 and TRBJ1-1; a possible D gene is TRBD1 (5 bases). The CDR3 is 13 amino acids. Germline V gene sequence: CDR1 SGHDT, CDR2 YYEEEE. The ends were cut back, 0 bases at V and 4 bases at J, with 7 bases in the middle. The CDR3 loop is CASSLGRATEAFF. In DNA, the CDR3 is TGTGCCAGCAGCTTGGGCAGGGCCACTGAAGCTTTCTTT. Full variable domain (remainder filled in from reference TRBV5-6 and TRBJ1-1): DAGVTQSPTHLIKTRGQQVTLRCSPKSGHDTVSWYQQALGQGPQFIFQYYEEEERQRGNFPDRFSGHQFPNYSSELNVNALLLGDSALYLCASSLGRATEAFFGQGTRLTVV.

Of note for this clone: The junction and the germline gene differ at one end; a read error may be behind it. The chain couples TRBV6-1 to TRBJ1-2, with 9 bases aligning to TRBD1. Germline CDR1 is MNHNS and CDR2 is SASEGT. The CDR3 has 12 residues. The CDR3 nucleotides read TGTGCCAGCAGTGAGGAGGACAGGGGATGCCCCTTC. Its protein is CASSEEDRGCPF.

The J gene is TRBJ2-5, the V gene TRBV5-8, with 13 bases aligning to TRBD2. V shed 1 base, J shed 3 bases, and the junction held 12 bases outside the gene matches. Germline assignment: CDR1 SGHTS and CDR2 YDEGEE. The CDR3 covers 19 residues. CDR3 in DNA: TGTGCCAGCAGCTTGCAAAGGACTAGCGGGAGCCGCGGGGAAGAGACCCAGTACTTC. As protein: CASSLQRTSGSRGEETQYF.

This sequence joins TRBV19 and TRBJ2-6; 8 nucleotides agree with TRBD1. This CDR3 spans 18 amino acids. Per the germline V gene, CDR1 is LNHDA and CDR2 is SQIVND (reference sequence). Trimming cost V 4 bases and J 0 bases; bases outside gene matches: 8. CDR3 protein: CASSKTGTGISGANVLTF. In DNA form, the CDR3 reads TGTGCCAGTAGTAAAACCGGGACAGGAATCTCTGGGGCCAACGTCCTGACTTTC.